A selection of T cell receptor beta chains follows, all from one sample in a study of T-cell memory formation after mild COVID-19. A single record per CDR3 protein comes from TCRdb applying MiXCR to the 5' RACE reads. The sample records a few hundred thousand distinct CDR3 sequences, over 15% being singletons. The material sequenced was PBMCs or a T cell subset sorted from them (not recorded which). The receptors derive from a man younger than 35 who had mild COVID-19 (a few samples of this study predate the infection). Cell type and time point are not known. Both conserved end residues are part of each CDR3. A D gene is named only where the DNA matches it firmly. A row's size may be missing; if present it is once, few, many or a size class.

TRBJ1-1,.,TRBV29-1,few,CSVLKNTEAFF,TGCAGCGTTCTGAAGAACACTGAAGCTTTCTTT
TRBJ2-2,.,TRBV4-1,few,CASSQEVSGGPTGELFF,TGCGCCAGCAGCCAAGAAGTATCCGGGGGGCCTACCGGGGAGCTGTTTTTT
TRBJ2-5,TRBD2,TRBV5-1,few,CASSFGLAGRYQETQYF,TGCGCCAGCAGCTTTGGCCTAGCGGGGAGGTACCAAGAGACCCAGTACTTC
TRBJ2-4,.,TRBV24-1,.,CATSDTGTAKNIQYF,TGTGCCACCAGTGATACTGGGACAGCCAAAAACATTCAGTACTTC
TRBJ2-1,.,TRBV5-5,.,CASSPIPRGNEQFF,TGTGCCAGCAGCCCGATTCCCAGGGGTAATGAGCAGTTCTTC
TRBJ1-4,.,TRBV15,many,CATSPRTGEKLFF,TGTGCCACCAGTCCGAGGACGGGAGAAAAACTGTTTTTT
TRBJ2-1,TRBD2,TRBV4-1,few,CASSQEDAGGRAEQFF,TGCGCCAGCAGCCAAGAAGACGCGGGGGGGCGAGCTGAGCAGTTCTTC
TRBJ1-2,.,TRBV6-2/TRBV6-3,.,CASSYRPGKNPNYGYTF,TGTGCCAGCAGTTACCGCCCAGGGAAGAACCCTAACTATGGCTACACCTTC
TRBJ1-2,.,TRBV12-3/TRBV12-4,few,CASSRDYGYTF,TGTGCCAGCAGTAGGGACTATGGCTACACCTTC
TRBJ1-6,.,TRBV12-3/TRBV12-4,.,CASSSQGKESPLHF,TGTGCCAGCAGTTCCCAGGGGAAAGAGTCACCCCTCCACTTT
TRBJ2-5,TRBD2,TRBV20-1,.,CSARWLAGPLRPQYF,TGCAGTGCTAGATGGCTAGCGGGGCCCCTCAGACCCCAGTACTTC
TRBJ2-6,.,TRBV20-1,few,CSASPGAGANVLTF,TGCAGTGCTAGTCCCGGGGCTGGGGCCAACGTCCTGACTTTC
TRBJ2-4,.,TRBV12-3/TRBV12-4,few,CASSFRGTLRNIQYF,TGTGCCAGCAGTTTTCGGGGGACCCTTCGGAACATTCAGTACTTC
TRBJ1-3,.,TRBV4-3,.,CASSPGDGAGNTIYF,TGCGCCAGCAGCCCCGGAGATGGGGCTGGAAACACCATATATTTT
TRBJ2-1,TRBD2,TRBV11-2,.,CASKAGGSYNEQFF,TGTGCCAGCAAGGCGGGGGGCTCCTACAATGAGCAGTTCTTC
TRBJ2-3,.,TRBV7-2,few,CSSSLRLVPDTQYF,TGTTCCAGCAGCTTGCGCCTAGTCCCAGATACGCAGTATTTT
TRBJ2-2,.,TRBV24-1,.,CATSDLTGHTGELFF,TGTGCCACCAGTGATTTGACAGGGCACACCGGGGAGCTGTTTTTT
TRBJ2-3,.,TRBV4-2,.,CASSQGDRPSTDTQYF,TGTGCCAGCAGCCAAGGTGACAGGCCCAGCACAGATACGCAGTATTTT